The text below deals with one T cell receptor (beta chain). This clone was observed a single time. Its antigen remains unidentified. Per-nucleotide qualities are absent, and no much larger clonotype sits a single base away. Counted from cysteine to phenylalanine, this CDR3 has 18 amino acids. Just the 54-base CDR3 DNA is kept, in frame starting at base 1. For CDR1 and CDR2, the germline V gene lists SGDLS and YYNGEE. The germline V end is reduced by 4 bases and the J end by 7 bases; junction bases left unmatched: 17. Each collaborating institution followed its own protocols to collect whole blood in K2EDTA tubes. Collaborator samples were shipped for TCRbeta analysis as frozen whole blood, isolated PBMCs, or DNA extracted from either sample type. The immunoSEQ Assay, a bias-controlled multiplex PCR, was used to amplify TCRbeta CDR3 regions from genomic DNA. The published analysis was carried out like this. Within the assay, amplification of reference gene primers was used to estimate how many nucleated cells each sample contained. Sequence reads were collapsed and filtered to measure the absolute abundance of every unique TCRbeta CDR3 rearrangement. For each sample, productive Simpson clonality was calculated as the square root of Simpson's diversity index across productive rearrangements. This is the immuneACCESS table as TCRdb keeps it, with only in-frame sequences that have V and J called. A part of the clones is gone; compared with another copy, unresolved V genes explain less than half, and the rest is unexplained. That table gives V, J and clone size, and the DNA gave D and trimming. This sample comprises about 380,000 clones, roughly 85% of them detected only once. The leading ten clones occupy 3% to 4.5% of the sample.

The data originate from a study of blood T cell repertoires in COVID-19 (dated by TCRdb to between 2020 and 2021). Regarding the research as a whole: Collaborator samples came from the United States, Italy and Spain and covered acute and convalescent phases of COVID-19. The prospective study material was composed of cDNA or gDNA derived from T cells, B-cell-depleted T cells, or PBMCs. The samples were drawn from the first 160 participants of the ongoing ImmuneRACE study and from over a thousand subjects provided by 6 global collaborators. HLA class I and class II types, where available, came from metadata supplied by the sample provider rather than from assay-based typing. Sample metadata almost always included a de-identified subject ID, COVID-19 status, age in years and sex. The repertoires were made available in a free public database intended to serve as a resource for research on the immune response to SARS-CoV-2. Subjects who had been exposed to COVID-19, were actively infected with it, or had recovered from it provided the deeply sampled blood TCRbeta repertoires that made up the dataset.

What the research found in general, with its limitations: Clinical and demographic metadata were provided uncurated, with the amount varying by source and participant.

Sequences were obtained from peripheral blood. This receptor was obtained from a young woman with acute or convalescent COVID-19. In this chain, TRBV9 is recombined with TRBJ2-2; 9 junctional bases match TRBD2. The DNA sequence is given as TGTGCCAGCAGCTTAAACCTCGGTAGCGGGAGTTCTGGCGGGGAGCTGTTTTTT. Its protein reads: CASSLNLGSGSSGGELFF.